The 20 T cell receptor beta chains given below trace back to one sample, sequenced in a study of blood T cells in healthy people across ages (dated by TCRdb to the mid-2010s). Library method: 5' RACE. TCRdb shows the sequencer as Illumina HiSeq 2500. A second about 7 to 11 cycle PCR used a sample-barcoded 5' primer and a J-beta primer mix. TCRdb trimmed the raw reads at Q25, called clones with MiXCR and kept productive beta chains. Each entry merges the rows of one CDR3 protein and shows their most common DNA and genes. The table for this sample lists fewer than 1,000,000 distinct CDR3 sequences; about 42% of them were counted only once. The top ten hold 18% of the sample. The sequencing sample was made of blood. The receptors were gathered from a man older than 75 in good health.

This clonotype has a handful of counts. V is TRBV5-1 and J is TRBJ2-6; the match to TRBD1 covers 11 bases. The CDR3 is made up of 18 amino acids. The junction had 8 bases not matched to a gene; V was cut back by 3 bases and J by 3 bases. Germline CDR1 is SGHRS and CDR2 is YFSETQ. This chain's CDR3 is CASSSGQGAFNGANVLTF. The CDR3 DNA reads TGCGCCAGCAGCTCTGGACAGGGGGCCTTCAATGGGGCCAACGTCCTGACTTTC.

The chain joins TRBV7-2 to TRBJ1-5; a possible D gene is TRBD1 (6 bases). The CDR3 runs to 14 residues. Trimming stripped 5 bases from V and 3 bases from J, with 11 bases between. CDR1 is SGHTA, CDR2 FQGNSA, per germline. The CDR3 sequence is CASSPDRTNQPQHF. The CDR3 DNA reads TGTGCCAGCAGCCCGGACAGAACCAATCAGCCCCAGCATTTT.

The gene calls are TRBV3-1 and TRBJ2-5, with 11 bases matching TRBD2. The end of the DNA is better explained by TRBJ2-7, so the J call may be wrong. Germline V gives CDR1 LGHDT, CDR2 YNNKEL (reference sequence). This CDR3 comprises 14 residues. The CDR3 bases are TGTGCCAGCAGCCAATTAGCGGGAGGGTACGAGCAGTACTTC. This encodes CASSQLAGGYEQYF.

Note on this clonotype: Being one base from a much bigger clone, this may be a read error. CDR3 in amino acids: CASSLGAASGASVLTF. CDR3 coding DNA: TGTGCCAGCAGCTTAGGTGCGGCTTCCGGGGCCAGCGTCCTGACTTTC. This rearrangement joins TRBV7-2 to TRBJ2-6; either TRBD1 or TRBD2 may supply D (5 bases each). The germline gives CDR1 SGHTA, CDR2 FQGNSA. This CDR3 has 16 amino acids.

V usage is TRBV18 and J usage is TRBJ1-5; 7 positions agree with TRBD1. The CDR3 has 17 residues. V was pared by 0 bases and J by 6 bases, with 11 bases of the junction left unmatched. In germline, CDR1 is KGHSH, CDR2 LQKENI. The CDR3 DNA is TGTGCCAGCTCACCACCTTTAGTAGGAACAGGGGCTCAGCCCCAGCATTTT. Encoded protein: CASSPPLVGTGAQPQHF. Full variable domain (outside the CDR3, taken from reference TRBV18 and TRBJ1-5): NAGVMQNPRHLVRRRGQEARLRCSPMKGHSHVYWYRQLPEEGLKFMVYLQKENIIDESGMPKERFSAEFPKEGPSILRIQQVVRGDSAAYFCASSPPLVGTGAQPQHFGDGTRLSIL.

DNA of the CDR3: TGCAGCGCCCAGGGTGTAGGGGATCAGCCCCAGCATTTT. This translates into CSAQGVGDQPQHF. The rearrangement joins TRBV29-1 to TRBJ1-5; D perhaps matches TRBD1 (5 bases). Trimming stripped 7 bases from V and 5 bases from J, with 15 bases between. From germline, CDR1 is SQVTM and CDR2 ANQGSEA. The CDR3 spans 13 residues.

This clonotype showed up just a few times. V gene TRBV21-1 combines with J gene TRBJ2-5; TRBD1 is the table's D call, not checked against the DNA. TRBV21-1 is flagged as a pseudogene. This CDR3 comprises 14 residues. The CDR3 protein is CASSPQGQQETQYF. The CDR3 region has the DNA TGTGCCAGCAGCCCCCAGGGACAGCAAGAGACCCAGTACTTC.

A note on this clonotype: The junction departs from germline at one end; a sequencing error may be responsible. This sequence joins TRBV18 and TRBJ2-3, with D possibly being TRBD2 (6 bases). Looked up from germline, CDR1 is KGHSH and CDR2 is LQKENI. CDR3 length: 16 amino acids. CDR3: CASSPLPGVLTDTRYF. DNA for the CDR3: TGTGCCAGCTCACCACTCCCGGGAGTGCTCACAGATACGCGGTATTTT. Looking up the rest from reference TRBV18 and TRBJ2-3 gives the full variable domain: NAGVMQNPRHLVRRRGQEARLRCSPMKGHSHVYWYRQLPEEGLKFMVYLQKENIIDESGMPKERFSAEFPKEGPSILRIQQVVRGDSAAYFCASSPLPGVLTDTRYFGPGTRLTVL.

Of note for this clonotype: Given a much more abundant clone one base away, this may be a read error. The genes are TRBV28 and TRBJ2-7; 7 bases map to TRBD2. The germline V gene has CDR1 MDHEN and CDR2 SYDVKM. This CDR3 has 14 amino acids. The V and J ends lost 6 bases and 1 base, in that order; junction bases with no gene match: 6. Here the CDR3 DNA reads TGTGCCAGCAGGTCTTCTAGCGGTTCCTACGAGCAGTACTTC. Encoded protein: CASRSSSGSYEQYF.

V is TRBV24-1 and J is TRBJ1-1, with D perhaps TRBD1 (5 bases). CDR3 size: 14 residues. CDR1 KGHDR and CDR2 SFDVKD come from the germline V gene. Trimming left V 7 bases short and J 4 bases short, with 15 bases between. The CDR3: CATRDGGFSTEAFF. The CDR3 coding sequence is TGTGCCACCAGGGACGGGGGTTTCAGCACTGAAGCTTTCTTT.

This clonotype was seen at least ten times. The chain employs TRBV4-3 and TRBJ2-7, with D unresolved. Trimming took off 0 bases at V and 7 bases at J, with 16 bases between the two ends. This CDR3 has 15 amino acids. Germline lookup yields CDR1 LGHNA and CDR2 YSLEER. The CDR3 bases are TGCGCCAGCAGCCAAGAGGGTTGGGGTCGAGGAGAGCAGTACTTC. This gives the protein CASSQEGWGRGEQYF.

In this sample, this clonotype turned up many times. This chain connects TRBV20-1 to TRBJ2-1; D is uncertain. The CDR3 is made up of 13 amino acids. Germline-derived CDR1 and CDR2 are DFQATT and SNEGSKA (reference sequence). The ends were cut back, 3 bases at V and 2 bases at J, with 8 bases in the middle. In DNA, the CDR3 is TGCAGTGCTAGGGGTCGTCCCTACAATGAGCAGTTCTTC. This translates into CSARGRPYNEQFF.

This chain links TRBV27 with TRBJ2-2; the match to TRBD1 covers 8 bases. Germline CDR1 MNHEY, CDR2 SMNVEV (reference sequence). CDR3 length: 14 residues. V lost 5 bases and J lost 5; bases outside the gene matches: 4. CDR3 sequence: CASSRTGITGELFF. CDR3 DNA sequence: TGTGCCAGCAGTCGGACAGGGATTACCGGGGAGCTGTTTTTT.

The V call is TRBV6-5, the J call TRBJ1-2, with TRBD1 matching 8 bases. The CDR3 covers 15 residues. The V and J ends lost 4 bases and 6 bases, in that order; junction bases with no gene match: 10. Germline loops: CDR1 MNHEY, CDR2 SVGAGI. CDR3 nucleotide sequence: TGTGCCAGCAGTTCCGCGGACAGGGTCGGTAATGGCTACACCTTC. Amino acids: CASSSADRVGNGYTF.

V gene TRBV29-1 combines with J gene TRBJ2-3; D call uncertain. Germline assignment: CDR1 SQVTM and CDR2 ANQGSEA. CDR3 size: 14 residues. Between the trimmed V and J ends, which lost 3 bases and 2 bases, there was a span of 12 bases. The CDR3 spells CSVDKTVATDTQYF. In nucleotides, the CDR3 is TGCAGCGTTGACAAGACGGTGGCCACAGATACGCAGTATTTT.

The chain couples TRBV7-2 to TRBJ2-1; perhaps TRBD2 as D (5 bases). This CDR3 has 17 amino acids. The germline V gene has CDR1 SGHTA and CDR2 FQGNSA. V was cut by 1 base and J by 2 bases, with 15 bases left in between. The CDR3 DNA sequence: TGTGCCAGCAGCTTAGTGGAGGACCACCGGGCCTACAATGAGCAGTTCTTC. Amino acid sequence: CASSLVEDHRAYNEQFF.

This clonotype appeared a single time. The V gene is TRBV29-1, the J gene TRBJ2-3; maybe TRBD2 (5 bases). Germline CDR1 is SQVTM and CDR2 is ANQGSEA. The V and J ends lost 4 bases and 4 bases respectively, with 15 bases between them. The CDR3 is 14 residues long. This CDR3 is CSVVRVVGADTQYF. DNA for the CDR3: TGCAGCGTTGTTAGAGTGGTCGGGGCAGATACGCAGTATTTT.

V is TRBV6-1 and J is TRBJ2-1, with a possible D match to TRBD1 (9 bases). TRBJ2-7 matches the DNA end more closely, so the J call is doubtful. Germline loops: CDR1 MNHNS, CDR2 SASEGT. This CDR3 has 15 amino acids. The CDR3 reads CASDRGGQGPNEQYF. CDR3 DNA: TGTGCCAGCGACCGGGGGGGACAGGGCCCCAATGAGCAGTACTTC.

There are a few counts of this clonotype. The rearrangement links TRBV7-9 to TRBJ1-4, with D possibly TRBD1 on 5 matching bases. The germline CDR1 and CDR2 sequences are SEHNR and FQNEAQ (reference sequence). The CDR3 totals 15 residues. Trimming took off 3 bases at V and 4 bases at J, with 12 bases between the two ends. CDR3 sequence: CASSFGGRGNEKLFF. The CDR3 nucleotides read TGTGCCAGCAGCTTCGGGGGTCGGGGTAATGAAAAACTGTTTTTT.

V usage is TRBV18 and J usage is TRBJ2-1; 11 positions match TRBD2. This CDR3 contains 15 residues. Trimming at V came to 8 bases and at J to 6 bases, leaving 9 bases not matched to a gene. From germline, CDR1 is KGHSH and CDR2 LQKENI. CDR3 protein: CASARTSGSLNEQFF. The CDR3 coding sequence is TGTGCCAGCGCGAGAACTAGCGGGAGTCTCAATGAGCAGTTCTTC.